This T cell receptor (beta chain) was recorded in a study of T cell repertoires in cytomegalovirus infection (dated 2019 in TCRdb). About the investigation overall: The peptide stimulations were aimed at well-studied HLA-B-restricted epitopes as well as recently identified HLA-C-restricted CMV epitopes, whose presentation resists viral immunomodulation. Donor HLA type was relevant to the analysis, as public TCR beta signatures indicated carriage of CMV infection together with the matching HLA type.

This clonotype occurred many times. Its specific antigen is unknown. No quality values exist for individual bases; no much larger clone is one base distant. The sample was run on an Illumina HiSeq 1500. TCRdb's own reprocessing of the public reads used fastp at Q25 and MiXCR and kept productive beta chains. Here each entry gathers all rows of one CDR3 protein and keeps the most common genes and DNA. This sample is represented by hundreds of thousands of distinct CDR3 sequences; 30% to 40% of them were singletons. The leading ten clones occupy about 18% of the sample. This specimen's treatment or condition label, interpreted: in vitro stimulation with specific CMV peptide epitopes to enrich CMV-specific T cells. Paper-wide results and their limitations: In both this cohort and an independent roughly 350-donor cohort, the cumulative frequency of public TCR beta family members distinguished carriers of CMV infection plus the relevant HLA type. The ex vivo response was dominated by HLA-C-restricted CMV-specific TCR beta clonotypes, which also provided the single most frequent clonotype in two of eight donors.

V lost 6 bases and J lost 0 bases; the stretch between them is 12 bases long. The germline V gene yields MNHEY for CDR1 and SVGEGT for CDR2. Counted from cysteine to phenylalanine, this CDR3 has 14 amino acids. Kept here is only the CDR3 DNA, which spans 42 bases and is read in frame from base 1. The sequence links TRBV6-2 or TRBV6-3 to TRBJ2-7; the D gene is tentatively TRBD1 or TRBD2, each matching 5 bases. This specimen was cultured PBMCs, taken from culture after CMV antigen stimulation. The sequence was collected from a human donor in good health (CMV status not recorded). Some clones in this sample may be carry-over from other donors' samples. This receptor has the CDR3 CASRTGPSSYEQYF. The DNA sequence reads TGTGCCAGCAGGACGGGACCCAGCTCCTACGAGCAGTACTTC.